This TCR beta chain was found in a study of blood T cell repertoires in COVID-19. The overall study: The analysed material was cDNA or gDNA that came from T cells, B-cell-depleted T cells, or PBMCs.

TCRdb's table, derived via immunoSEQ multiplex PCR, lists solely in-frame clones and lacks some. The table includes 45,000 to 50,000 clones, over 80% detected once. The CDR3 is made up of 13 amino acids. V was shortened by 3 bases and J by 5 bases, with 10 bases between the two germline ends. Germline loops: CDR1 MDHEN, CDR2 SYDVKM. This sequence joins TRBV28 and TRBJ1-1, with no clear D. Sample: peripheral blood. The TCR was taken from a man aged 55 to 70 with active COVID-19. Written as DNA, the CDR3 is TGTGCCAGCAGTTTGCGGGATTGGACTGAAGCTTTCTTT. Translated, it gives CASSLRDWTEAFF.